This TCR beta chain was captured by sequencing in a study of T cell responses to AZD1222 COVID-19 vaccine. Trimming cost V 5 bases and J 4 bases, with 18 bases left between them. The germline V gene encodes CDR1 LGHDT and CDR2 YNNKEL (reference sequence). This CDR3 spans 16 amino acids. Concerning this clone itself: Antigen unknown.

Study-wide results and caveats: Sampled repertoires all dated from after the peak T cell response. The sample set comprised mostly white British donors with more females, and clonal diversity was possibly underestimated.

TCRdb keeps only in-frame clones here, not all; method: immunoSEQ multiplex PCR. Here the sample spans approximately 100,000 clones, 87% being singletons. Second doses that came at about 4 or about 12 weeks were put together. The V gene is TRBV3-1 (or the pseudogene TRBV3-2), the J gene TRBJ2-4; D remains unclear. The sample in question was peripheral blood, obtained 28 days after the second AZD1222 dose. This TCR came from an adult who received the AZD1222 COVID-19 vaccine. The CDR3 here is CASSYGYLQRKNIQYF. CDR3 DNA: TGTGCCAGCAGCTACGGTTATTTGCAAAGAAAAAACATTCAGTACTTC.